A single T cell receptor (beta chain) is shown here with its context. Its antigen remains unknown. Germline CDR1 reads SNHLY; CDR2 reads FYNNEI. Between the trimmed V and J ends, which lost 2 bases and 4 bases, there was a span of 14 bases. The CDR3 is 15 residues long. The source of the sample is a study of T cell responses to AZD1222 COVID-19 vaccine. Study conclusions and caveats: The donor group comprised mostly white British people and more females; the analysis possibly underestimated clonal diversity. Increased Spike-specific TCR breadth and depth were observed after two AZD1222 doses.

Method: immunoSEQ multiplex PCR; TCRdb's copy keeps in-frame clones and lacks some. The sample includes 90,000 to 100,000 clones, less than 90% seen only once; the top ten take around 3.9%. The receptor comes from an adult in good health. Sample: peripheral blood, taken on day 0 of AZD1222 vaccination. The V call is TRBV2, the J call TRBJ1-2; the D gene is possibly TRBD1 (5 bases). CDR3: CASSELGVYSYGYTF. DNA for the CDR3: TGTGCCAGCAGTGAATTAGGGGTTTACTCCTATGGCTACACCTTC.